The clone carrying this T cell receptor (beta chain) was seen repeatedly, ten times or more. The CDR3 length is 16 residues. Germline V gene lookup returns CDR1 MNHNS and CDR2 SASEGT. V dropped 3 bases and J dropped 7 bases, with 18 bases sitting between them. Amplified TCR beta CDR3 regions derived from RNA transcripts. RT-PCR in the first round (using the HTBI primer set) targeted the TCR CDR3. TCRdb ran MiXCR on the multiplex PCR reads and lists one entry per CDR3 protein. The data show 400,000 to 550,000 distinct CDR3 sequences, around an eighth seen once. The record originates from a study of T cells in Graves' hyperthyroidism and ophthalmopathy.

The sequence was collected from a woman in her late teens or twenties with Graves' hyperthyroidism. The chain links TRBV6-1 to TRBJ1-4; D uncertain. Sequencing was performed on blood. CDR3 sequence reads: CASSDPYLGEPEKLFF. The CDR3 nucleotides are TGTGCCAGCAGTGACCCTTACCTTGGGGAGCCTGAAAAACTGTTTTTT.